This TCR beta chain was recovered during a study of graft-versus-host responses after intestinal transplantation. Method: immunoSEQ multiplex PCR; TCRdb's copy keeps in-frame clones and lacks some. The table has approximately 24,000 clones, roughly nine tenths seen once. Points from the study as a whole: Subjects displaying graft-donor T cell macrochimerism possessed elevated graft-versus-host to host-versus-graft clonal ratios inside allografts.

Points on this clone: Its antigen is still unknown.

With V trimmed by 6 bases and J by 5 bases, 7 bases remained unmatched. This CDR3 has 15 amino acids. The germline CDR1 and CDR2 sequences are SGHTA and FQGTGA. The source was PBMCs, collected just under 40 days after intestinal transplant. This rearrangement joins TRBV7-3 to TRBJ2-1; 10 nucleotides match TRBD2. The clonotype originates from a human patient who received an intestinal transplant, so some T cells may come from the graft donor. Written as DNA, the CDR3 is TGTGCCAGCAGTTTGACTAGCGGGCTTCACAATGAGCAGTTCTTC. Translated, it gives CASSLTSGLHNEQFF.